Listed here are 31 T cell receptor beta chains from one sample, sequenced in a study of radiation and T cells in renal cell carcinoma. The repertoire was sequenced with immunoSEQ multiplex PCR; TCRdb's copy has only in-frame clones and lacks some. The sample yields some 95,000 clones, around 88% seen once. Sample time point: baseline pretreatment blood. Treatment here: 15 Gy SBRT to primary tumor, nephrectomy 4 weeks later. The specimen comprised blood, sampled from a patient whose treatment included radiotherapy and nephrectomy. The receptors originated from a man aged 50 to 60 with renal cell carcinoma.

The V call is TRBV6-6, the J call TRBJ2-3, with D perhaps being TRBD1 or TRBD2 (6 bases each). Germline V gene lookup returns CDR1 MNHNY and CDR2 SVGAGI (reference sequence). The CDR3 runs 15 residues. Trimming removed 5 bases at V and 7 bases at J, with 19 bases between. The CDR3 spells CASSGPGAPPHTQYF. CDR3 sequence (DNA): TGTGCCAGCAGTGGGCCGGGGGCCCCCCCACATACGCAGTATTTT.

The V call is TRBV5-1, the J call TRBJ2-1; 14 bases match TRBD2. With V trimmed by 0 bases and J by 12 bases, 8 bases remained unmatched. CDR3 length: 16 amino acids. Germline V gives CDR1 SGHRS, CDR2 YFSETQ. Written as DNA, the CDR3 is TGCGCCAGCAGCTTGGCGATGGGACTAGCGGGAGAGGGGCAGTTCTTC. Translating it yields CASSLAMGLAGEGQFF.

The chain uses TRBV4-3 and TRBJ2-5, with unresolved D. CDR1 and CDR2 from the germline V gene are LGHNA and YSLEER. This CDR3 comprises 15 residues. With 2 bases removed from V and 2 bases from J, the gap between germline ends came to 12 bases. CDR3 residues: CASSQRWLPQETQYF. As DNA, the CDR3 is TGCGCCAGCAGCCAACGGTGGCTTCCTCAAGAGACCCAGTACTTC.

This clone has just one count. This chain joins TRBV5-1 and TRBJ2-7; 8 bases agree with TRBD1. The CDR3 has 14 amino acids. In germline, CDR1 is SGHRS, CDR2 YFSETQ. The J segment lost 2 bases and the V segment lost 4 bases, leaving 5 bases of the junction unmatched. The CDR3 region is CASSPRTGPYEQYF. The CDR3, as DNA: TGCGCCAGCAGCCCGCGGACAGGGCCCTACGAGCAGTACTTC.

This clone was picked up a small number of times. This sequence joins TRBV5-1 and TRBJ2-2, with 8 bases lining up with TRBD1. This CDR3 comprises 14 residues. V was clipped by 2 bases and J by 10 bases; unmatched bases: 7. In germline, CDR1 is SGHRS, CDR2 YFSETQ. Here the CDR3 DNA reads TGCGCCAGCAGCTTTGGACAGGGAGGAGAGGAGCTGTTTTTT. It encodes CASSFGQGGEELFF.

The V and J genes are TRBV5-4 and TRBJ2-7, with D possibly being TRBD2 (5 bases). V dropped 0 bases and J dropped 3 bases, with 10 bases sitting between them. The CDR3 sequence is 14 residues long. The germline V gene encodes CDR1 SGHNT and CDR2 YYREEE (reference sequence). The CDR3 sequence: CASSLDRGSYEQYF. CDR3 sequence (DNA): TGTGCCAGCAGCTTGGATCGGGGAAGCTACGAGCAGTACTTC.

This clone was picked up a small number of times. V and J are TRBV30 and TRBJ1-1, with D uncertain. Trimming shortened V by 3 bases and J by 0 bases, and 11 bases separated the two germline ends. The CDR3 has 14 residues. CDR1 GTSNPN and CDR2 SVGIG come from the germline V gene (reference sequence). The CDR3 nucleotides read TGTGCCTGGAGCTTTACACCAATGAACACTGAAGCTTTCTTT. The encoded protein is CAWSFTPMNTEAFF. Complete variable domain (other parts from reference TRBV30 and TRBJ1-1): SQTIHQWPATLVQPVGSPLSLECTVEGTSNPNLYWYRQAAGRGLQLLFYSVGIGQISSEVPQNLSASRPQDRQFILSSKKLLLSDSGFYLCAWSFTPMNTEAFFGQGTRLTVV.

The chain has TRBV5-1 and TRBJ1-1; D not certain. The CDR3 runs to 15 residues. Germline lookup yields CDR1 SGHRS and CDR2 YFSETQ. V was cut by 4 bases and J by 10 bases, with 23 bases left in between. The CDR3 nucleotides read TGCGCCAGCAGCGAGAGAGGGCAGGCCAGGTCTTCAGCTTTCTTT. It yields the protein CASSERGQARSSAFF. The whole variable domain, remainder taken from reference TRBV5-1 and TRBJ1-1, is KAGVTQTPRYLIKTRGQQVTLSCSPISGHRSVSWYQQTPGQGLQFLFEYFSETQRNKGNFPGRFSGRQFSNSRSEMNVSTLELGDSALYLCASSERGQARSSAFFGQGTRLTVV.

The chain is built from TRBV4-1 and TRBJ2-7; the D call may be TRBD1 or TRBD2 (6 bases each). This CDR3 is 16 amino acids long. V gave up 0 bases and J gave up 5 bases, with 17 bases separating them. Germline V gives CDR1 MGHRA, CDR2 YSYEKL. CDR3 DNA: TGCGCCAGCAGCCAAGATGACGGGGGCAGTCGGCACGAGCAGTACTTC. This codes for CASSQDDGGSRHEQYF.

This sequence joins TRBV5-4 and TRBJ2-2, with D tentatively TRBD1 (5 bases). Trimming took off 0 bases at V and 6 bases at J, with 12 bases between the two ends. From germline, CDR1 is SGHNT and CDR2 YYREEE (reference sequence). The CDR3 is 15 residues long. The CDR3 region is CASSLGLGAPGELFF. In DNA form, the CDR3 reads TGTGCCAGCAGCTTGGGTCTTGGGGCCCCCGGGGAGCTGTTTTTT.

The chain couples TRBV6-5 to TRBJ1-6; TRBD1 aligns across 7 bases. Germline-derived CDR1 and CDR2 are MNHEY and SVGAGI. J was trimmed by 2 bases and V by 7 bases; bases with no gene match: 5. The CDR3 contains 15 residues. CDR3 in DNA: TGTGCCAGCACCCGACAGGGACCCTATAATTCACCCCTCCACTTT. Encoded protein: CASTRQGPYNSPLHF.

The chain is built from TRBV11-3 and TRBJ2-5, with D possibly TRBD2 on 6 matching bases. The CDR3 extends over 13 amino acids. Trimming cost V 3 bases and J 2 bases, with 7 bases left between them. CDR1 SGHNT and CDR2 YENEEA come from the germline V gene. CDR3 bases: TGTGCCAGCAGCTTGGGACTTCAAGAGACCCAGTACTTC. Translating it yields CASSLGLQETQYF.

The chain employs TRBV11-2 and TRBJ2-3; D gene uncertain. Germline V gives CDR1 SGHAT, CDR2 FQNNGV. The CDR3 loop spans 16 amino acids. V lost 1 base, J lost 2 bases, and 13 bases lay in between. The CDR3 bases are TGTGCCAGCAGCTTAGCCAGTCCGCGGCACACAGATACGCAGTATTTT. It yields the protein CASSLASPRHTDTQYF. Based on the CDR3 plus reference TRBV11-2 and TRBJ2-3, the full variable domain is EAGVAQSPRYKIIEKRQSVAFWCNPISGHATLYWYQQILGQGPKLLIQFQNNGVVDDSQLPKDRFSAERLKGVDSTLKIQPAKLEDSAVYLCASSLASPRHTDTQYFGPGTRLTVL.

This chain joins TRBV30 and TRBJ2-3; 11 bases line up with TRBD2. The germline gives CDR1 GTSNPN, CDR2 SVGIG (reference sequence). CDR3 size: 15 residues. The junction had 8 bases not matched to a gene; V was cut back by 3 bases and J by 6 bases. CDR3: CAWSNLIAGGDTQYF. In DNA form, the CDR3 reads TGTGCCTGGAGCAATTTAATAGCGGGAGGGGATACGCAGTATTTT.

The rearrangement joins TRBV6-1 to TRBJ2-1; 11 bases are a match to TRBD2. V lost 4 bases to trimming and J lost 6 bases; unmatched junction nucleotides: 2. The CDR3 runs to 14 residues. Germline-derived CDR1 and CDR2 are MNHNS and SASEGT. In nucleotides, the CDR3 is TGTGCCAGCAGTGCGGGACTAGCGGTCAATGAGCAGTTCTTC. Its translation is CASSAGLAVNEQFF.

The chain combines TRBV4-1 with TRBJ2-3; tentative D call: TRBD2 (6 bases). The V gene's germline CDR1 is MGHRA and CDR2 YSYEKL. The CDR3 is 15 amino acids. V was trimmed by 4 bases and J by 0 bases, leaving 11 bases between them. The CDR3 coding sequence is TGCGCCAGCAGCCCCGGACGGGGGAGCACAGATACGCAGTATTTT. This sequence encodes CASSPGRGSTDTQYF.

This sequence joins TRBV6-6 and TRBJ2-7; D is perhaps TRBD1 (6 bases). The CDR3 is made up of 15 amino acids. V lost 2 bases, J lost 7 bases, and 18 bases lay in between. Germline V gene data show CDR1 as MNHNY and CDR2 as SVGAGI (reference sequence). The CDR3 is CASSYPGTRGLEQYF. CDR3 sequence (DNA): TGTGCCAGCAGTTACCCCGGGACACGGGGTTTAGAGCAGTACTTC.

V usage is TRBV14 and J usage is TRBJ2-1; possibly TRBD1 for D (6 bases). Trimming removed 6 bases at V and 3 bases at J, with 15 bases between. Germline V gene data show CDR1 as SGHDN and CDR2 as FVKESK. CDR3 length: 15 residues. Here the CDR3 DNA reads TGTGCCAGCAGATTGACAGGAGAGAGCTACAATGAGCAGTTCTTC. Translation gives CASRLTGESYNEQFF.

The chain joins TRBV27 to TRBJ2-7, with TRBD1 as a possible D gene (6 bases). The V gene lost 6 bases and the J gene lost 3 bases, with 21 bases spanning the gap. The germline CDR1 and CDR2 sequences are MNHEY and SMNVEV (reference sequence). The CDR3 runs to 16 residues. This CDR3 reads CASSPPGQSYIYEQYF. The CDR3 region has the DNA TGTGCCAGCAGCCCCCCTGGACAGTCGTACATCTACGAGCAGTACTTC.

The chain carries TRBV5-6 and TRBJ1-2; 8 nucleotides line up with TRBD1. Germline V gene sequence: CDR1 SGHDT, CDR2 YYEEEE. V dropped 5 bases and J dropped 7; count of bases not matched to a gene: 4. The CDR3 length is 12 residues. The CDR3 DNA follows: TGTGCCAGCAGTTTTGGGACAGGTGGCTACACCTTC. Residues: CASSFGTGGYTF.

The CDR3 here is CASSLTRVNEKLFF. In DNA, the CDR3 is TGTGCCAGCAGTTTAACCAGGGTTAATGAAAAACTGTTTTTT. The chain couples TRBV6-1 to TRBJ1-4; perhaps TRBD1 as D (5 bases). The CDR3 contains 14 residues. Germline lookup yields CDR1 MNHNS and CDR2 SASEGT. V was trimmed by 5 bases and J by 4 bases, leaving 11 bases between them.

The gene calls are TRBV30 and TRBJ2-3; TRBD1 agrees at 10 bases. The V and J ends lost 4 bases and 0 bases, in that order; junction bases with no gene match: 4. CDR3 length: 15 amino acids. Germline CDR1 GTSNPN, CDR2 SVGIG (reference sequence). The CDR3 DNA follows: TGTGCCTGGACCCGGGACAGGGGAAGCACAGATACGCAGTATTTT. Translation: CAWTRDRGSTDTQYF.

In DNA form, the CDR3 reads TGTGCCAGCTCCGACGTACTTCTCGACTATGGCTACACCTTC. Its translation: CASSDVLLDYGYTF. The rearrangement links TRBV18 to TRBJ1-2; the D is unclear. Germline assignment: CDR1 KGHSH and CDR2 LQKENI. The CDR3 covers 14 residues. V lost 6 bases to trimming and J lost 3 bases, with 14 bases between them.

The CDR3 reads CASSLSQGYLSGNTIYF. As DNA, the CDR3 is TGTGCCAGCAGTTTGTCCCAGGGATATTTGTCTGGAAACACCATATATTTT. The V and J genes are TRBV28 and TRBJ1-3; D might be TRBD1 (5 bases). The germline V gene encodes CDR1 MDHEN and CDR2 SYDVKM. The CDR3 has 17 amino acids. The V end was cut by 3 bases, the J end by 1 base, with 16 bases between. The variable domain in full, completed from reference TRBV28 and TRBJ1-3, reads DVKVTQSSRYLVKRTGEKVFLECVQDMDHENMFWYRQDPGLGLRLIYFSYDVKMKEKGDIPEGYSVSREKKERFSLILESASTNQTSMYLCASSLSQGYLSGNTIYFGEGSWLTVV.

This clone was detected only a few times. The chain couples TRBV6-5 to TRBJ2-3; TRBD2 might be the D (6 bases). V dropped 7 bases and J dropped 0 bases, with 8 bases sitting between them. CDR1 MNHEY and CDR2 SVGAGI come from the germline V gene. The CDR3 length is 13 residues. Here the CDR3 reads CASKGTSTDTQYF. In nucleotides, the CDR3 is TGTGCCAGCAAGGGGACTAGCACAGATACGCAGTATTTT.

The chain couples TRBV29-1 to TRBJ2-4; D assignment may be TRBD1 or TRBD2 (5 bases each). V was clipped by 4 bases and J by 6 bases, with 13 bases between them. The germline CDR1 and CDR2 sequences are SQVTM and ANQGSEA. The CDR3 extends over 13 amino acids. This chain's CDR3 is CSVGGSSLNIQYF. The CDR3, as DNA: TGCAGCGTTGGGGGGTCTAGCCTAAACATTCAGTACTTC.

The genes are TRBV27 and TRBJ2-6, with 9 nucleotides matching TRBD1. The CDR3 spans 20 residues. Germline CDR1 is MNHEY and CDR2 is SMNVEV (reference sequence). Trimming took 4 bases from V and 0 from J; bases not matched to a gene: 13. Written as DNA, the CDR3 is TGTGCCAGCAGTTCCCCGGGACAGGGAATCGCCTCCTCTGGGGCCAACGTCCTGACTTTC. This sequence encodes CASSSPGQGIASSGANVLTF.

The chain employs TRBV27 and TRBJ1-2; no firm D call. The CDR3 consists of 12 residues. V gave up 4 bases and J gave up 2 bases, with 5 bases separating them. The germline gives CDR1 MNHEY, CDR2 SMNVEV (reference sequence). The CDR3 nucleotides read TGTGCCAGCAGTTCCCTGAACTATGGCTACACCTTC. It encodes CASSSLNYGYTF.

This clone came up a few times. The chain uses TRBV27 and TRBJ2-3, with 11 bases that match TRBD1. Germline CDR1 reads MNHEY; CDR2 reads SMNVEV (reference sequence). V shed 2 bases and J 3 bases; nucleotides not matched to a gene: 1. The CDR3 contains 15 residues. DNA of the CDR3: TGTGCCAGCAGTTTACGGGACAGGGGGACAGATACGCAGTATTTT. This gives the protein CASSLRDRGTDTQYF.

V gene TRBV9 combines with J gene TRBJ2-7; no clear D. V lost 4 bases to trimming and J lost 2 bases, with 7 bases between them. The germline V gene has CDR1 SGDLS and CDR2 YYNGEE. CDR3 length: 12 residues. CDR3 sequence (DNA): TGTGCCAGCAGCCCCCACACCTACGAGCAGTACTTC. Protein sequence: CASSPHTYEQYF.

The J gene is TRBJ2-7, the V gene TRBV6-5; TRBD1 aligns across 8 bases. This CDR3 is built from 14 residues. V shed 8 bases, J shed 1 base, and the junction held 7 bases outside the gene matches. CDR1 and CDR2 from the germline V gene are MNHEY and SVGAGI. The CDR3 region is CASAPGQVSYEQYF. The CDR3 coding sequence is TGTGCCAGCGCCCCGGGACAGGTTTCCTACGAGCAGTACTTC.